Below are 6 T cell receptor beta chains sequenced from a single sample in a study of neurological immune-mediated disorders. TCRdb re-derived calls from the 5' RACE reads in MiXCR, one entry per CDR3 protein. Found here are roughly 50,000 distinct CDR3 sequences, around 4% of them singletons; the top ten hold 5.7%. Sequenced material: PBMCs. The receptors derive from a woman aged 55 to 70 with multiple sclerosis.

This clonotype was seen ten or more times. The CDR3 DNA is TGCAGTGCTAGAGTGAAGGCCGGGTGGGAAACCCAGTACTTC. Translating gives CSARVKAGWETQYF. This chain uses TRBV20-1 with TRBJ2-5; D remains unclear. The germline gives CDR1 DFQATT, CDR2 SNEGSKA (reference sequence). V dropped 1 base and J dropped 8 bases, with 17 bases sitting between them. CDR3 length equals 14 residues.

The chain joins TRBV5-1 to TRBJ1-3, with a weak D call TRBD1 (6 bases). Germline values: CDR1 SGHRS, CDR2 YFSETQ. The CDR3 extends over 16 amino acids. V lost 0 bases to trimming and J lost 0 bases, with 10 bases between them. This CDR3 is CASSLGQGSSGNTIYF. The CDR3 nucleotides read TGCGCCAGCAGCTTGGGGCAGGGGTCCTCTGGAAACACCATATATTTT.

The sample holds many counts of this clonotype. The V call is TRBV28, the J call TRBJ2-7; maybe TRBD1 (6 bases). With 5 bases removed from V and 6 bases from J, the gap between germline ends came to 17 bases. Per germline, CDR1 MDHEN and CDR2 SYDVKM. The CDR3 has 14 amino acids. The DNA of the CDR3 is TGTGCCAGCAGTGAGATAACGGACAGCCGCGAGCAGTACTTC. This encodes CASSEITDSREQYF.

By sample share, this clonotype is medium-sized. V gene TRBV5-1 combines with J gene TRBJ1-1, with 11 bases matching TRBD1. V lost 4 bases and J lost 5; bases outside the gene matches: 1. The CDR3 is made up of 13 amino acids. Per germline, CDR1 SGHRS and CDR2 YFSETQ. The CDR3 region has the DNA TGCGCCAGCAGCGGGACAGGGGGAACTGAAGCTTTCTTT. Protein sequence: CASSGTGGTEAFF.

This clonotype was observed at least ten times. The V and J genes are TRBV5-1 and TRBJ2-1; D not resolved. CDR3 length: 15 residues. Trimming pared 0 bases from V and 1 base from J, leaving 8 bases between. CDR1 is SGHRS and CDR2 is YFSETQ in the germline V gene. CDR3 protein: CASSLVVNSYNEQFF. In DNA form, the CDR3 reads TGCGCCAGCAGCTTGGTGGTTAATTCCTACAATGAGCAGTTCTTC.

The sample holds a few counts of this clonotype. The chain joins TRBV7-2 to TRBJ1-2; D remains ambiguous. V lost 5 bases to trimming and J lost 4 bases, with 14 bases between them. This CDR3 is 14 amino acids long. Germline V gene data show CDR1 as SGHTA and CDR2 as FQGNSA. The CDR3 DNA reads as TGTGCCAGCAGCCCTACAAGGCTCCCCTATGGCTACACCTTC. Encoded protein: CASSPTRLPYGYTF.